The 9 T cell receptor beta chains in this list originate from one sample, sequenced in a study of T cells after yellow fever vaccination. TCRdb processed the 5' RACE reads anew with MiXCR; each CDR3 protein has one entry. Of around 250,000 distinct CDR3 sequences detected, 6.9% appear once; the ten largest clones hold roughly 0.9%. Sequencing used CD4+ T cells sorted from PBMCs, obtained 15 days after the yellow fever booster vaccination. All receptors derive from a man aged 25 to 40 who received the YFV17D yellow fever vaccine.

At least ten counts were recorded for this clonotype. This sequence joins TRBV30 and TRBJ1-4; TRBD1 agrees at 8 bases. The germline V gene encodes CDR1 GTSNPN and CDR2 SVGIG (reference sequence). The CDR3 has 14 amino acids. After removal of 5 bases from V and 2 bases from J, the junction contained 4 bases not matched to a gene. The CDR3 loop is CAWGQGVTNEKLFF. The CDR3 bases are TGTGCCTGGGGACAGGGTGTCACTAATGAAAAACTGTTTTTT.

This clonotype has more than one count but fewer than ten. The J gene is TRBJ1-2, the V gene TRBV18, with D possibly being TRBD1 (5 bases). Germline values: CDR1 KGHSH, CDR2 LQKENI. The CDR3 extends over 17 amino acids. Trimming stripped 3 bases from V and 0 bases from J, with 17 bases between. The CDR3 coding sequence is TGTGCCAGCTCACCGGGGCCCTCGGGGCCTCCTAACTATGGCTACACCTTC. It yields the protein CASSPGPSGPPNYGYTF.

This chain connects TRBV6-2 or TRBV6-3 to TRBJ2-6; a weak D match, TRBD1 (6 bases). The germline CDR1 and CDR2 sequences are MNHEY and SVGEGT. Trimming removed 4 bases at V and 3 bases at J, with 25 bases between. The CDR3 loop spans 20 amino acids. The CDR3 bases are TGTGCCAGCAGTTCTGGGGTAGGCAGGGGCGCCCGCGGTGGGGCCAACGTCCTGACTTTC. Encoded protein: CASSSGVGRGARGGANVLTF.

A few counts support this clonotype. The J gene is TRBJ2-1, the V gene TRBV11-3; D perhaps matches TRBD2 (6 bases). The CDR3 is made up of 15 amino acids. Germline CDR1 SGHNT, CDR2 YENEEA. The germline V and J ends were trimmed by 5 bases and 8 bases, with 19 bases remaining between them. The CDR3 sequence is CASSQLAGGHYEQFF. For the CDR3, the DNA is TGTGCCAGCAGCCAACTAGCTGGAGGTCACTATGAGCAGTTCTTC.

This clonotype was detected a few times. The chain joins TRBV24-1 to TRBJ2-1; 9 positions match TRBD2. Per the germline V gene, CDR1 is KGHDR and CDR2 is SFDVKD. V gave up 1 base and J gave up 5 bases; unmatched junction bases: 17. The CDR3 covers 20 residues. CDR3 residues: CATSDFNGRGGPTRNNEQFF. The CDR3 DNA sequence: TGTGCCACCAGTGATTTTAACGGGCGGGGGGGGCCTACCAGAAACAATGAGCAGTTCTTC.

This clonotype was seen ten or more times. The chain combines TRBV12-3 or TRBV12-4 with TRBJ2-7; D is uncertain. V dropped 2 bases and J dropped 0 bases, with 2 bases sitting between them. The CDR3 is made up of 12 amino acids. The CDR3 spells CASSLHSYEQYF. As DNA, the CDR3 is TGTGCCAGCAGTTTACACTCCTACGAGCAGTACTTC.

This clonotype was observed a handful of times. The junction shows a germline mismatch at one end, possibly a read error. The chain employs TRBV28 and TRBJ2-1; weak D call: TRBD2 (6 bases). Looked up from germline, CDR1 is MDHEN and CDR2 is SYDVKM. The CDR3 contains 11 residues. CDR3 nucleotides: TGTGCCAGCAGTTCCCGGGACTCTCTGTCCTTC. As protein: CASSSRDSLSF.

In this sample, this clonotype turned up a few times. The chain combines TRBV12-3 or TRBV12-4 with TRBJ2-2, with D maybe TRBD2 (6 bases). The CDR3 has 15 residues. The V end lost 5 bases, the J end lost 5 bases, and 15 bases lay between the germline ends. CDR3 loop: CASSPGSGWTGELFF. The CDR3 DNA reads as TGTGCCAGCAGTCCAGGGAGCGGGTGGACCGGGGAGCTGTTTTTT.

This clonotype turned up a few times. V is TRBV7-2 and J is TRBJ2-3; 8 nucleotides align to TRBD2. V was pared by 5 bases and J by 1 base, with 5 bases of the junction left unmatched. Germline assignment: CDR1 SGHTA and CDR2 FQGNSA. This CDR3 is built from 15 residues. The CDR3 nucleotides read TGTGCCAGCAGCCCGGGGGGGCTAGGCACAGATACGCAGTATTTT. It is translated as CASSPGGLGTDTQYF. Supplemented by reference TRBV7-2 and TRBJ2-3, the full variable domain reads GAGVSQSPSNKVTEKGKDVELRCDPISGHTALYWYRQSLGQGLEFLIYFQGNSAPDKSGLPSDRFSAERTGGSVSTLTIQRTQQEDSAVYLCASSPGGLGTDTQYFGPGTRLTVL.